This paragraph reports one TCR beta chain. This entry is derived from a study of blood T cell repertoires in COVID-19. Turning to the study itself: Sites across the United States, Italy and Spain contributed samples from acute and convalescent COVID-19. PBMCs, B-cell-depleted T cells, or T cells were the source of the cDNA or gDNA that made up the material.

Per the germline V gene, CDR1 is SGDLS and CDR2 is YYNGEE. Trimming stripped 2 bases from V and 7 bases from J, with 18 bases between. This CDR3 is 15 amino acids long. Per the study methods: The assay estimated nucleated cells by amplifying reference gene primers. The protocol was immunoSEQ multiplex PCR, while the TCRdb copy is restricted to in-frame clones and leaves out a portion. That table is the source of V, J and clone size, and D and trimming were worked out from the DNA. The sample has 200,000 or so clones, 84% seen once; the top ten hold 5.1%. The clonotype was recovered from an older woman with active or convalescent COVID-19. Sequencing was done on a sample of peripheral blood. The chain recombines TRBV9 with TRBJ1-2; the D gene is possibly TRBD1 (6 bases). The CDR3, as DNA: TGTGCCAGCAGCGTTTTACATACAGGGAGAGGTGGCTACACCTTC. It is translated as CASSVLHTGRGGYTF.